One T cell receptor beta chain is described in this entry. Antigen: not known. The entry originates in a study of shared clonotypes between healthy human individuals. Study results and limitations: Shared clonotypes across all four donors exceeded non-shared ones in generation probability.

Naivety among CD8 cells was defined by CD45RO negativity and positive CCR7 selection, thereby excluding terminally differentiated effector memory CD45RA+ cells. V lost 6 bases to trimming and J lost 1 base, with 10 bases between them. CDR1 and CDR2 (germline): SGDLS, YYNGEE. The CDR3 is 13 residues long. Execution of the assay was at deep level. Template for every sorted-subset replicate PCR totaled about 0.2 ug DNA, about 30,000 T cell genomes. Data came from immunoSEQ multiplex PCR; TCRdb stores just in-frame clones and leaves some out. The sample shows about 1.9 million clones, around 93% of them seen only once.

The chain recombines TRBV9 with TRBJ1-1; D not certain. The receptor's source is a man younger than 30 in good health. Some clones in this sample may be carry-over from other donors' samples. Sequencing was done on a sample of naive CD8+ T cells from PBMCs. The CDR3 loop reads CASNPRGNTEAFF. As DNA, the CDR3 is TGTGCCAGCAATCCACGGGGGAACACTGAAGCTTTCTTT.